Presented here are 18 T cell receptor beta chains from one specimen sequenced in a study of cytotoxic CD8 clonotypes in ibrutinib-treated CLL (dated by TCRdb to the early 2020s). Libraries were built with the immunoSEQ multiplex PCR assay. Sourced from immuneACCESS, this table was stored by TCRdb with only in-frame sequences that have V and J called. A share of the clones is absent; for the studies checked, an unresolved V gene accounts for under half, and the remainder has no known explanation. Here the sample has 130,000 to 150,000 clones; 70% to 80% occur a single time. 10% to 15% of the sample belongs to the ten largest clones. The time point label, as the study defines it: approximately eleven months on ibrutinib. Sample: PBMCs, taken after 12 months of ibrutinib treatment. The source is a human donor with chronic lymphocytic leukemia.

This chain connects TRBV6-6 to TRBJ2-7, with 7 bases identical to TRBD2. Germline V gene lookup returns CDR1 MNHNY and CDR2 SVGAGI (reference sequence). The ends lost 6 bases at V and 5 bases at J; junction bases unmatched: 1. The CDR3 is made up of 11 amino acids. In DNA form, the CDR3 reads TGTGCCAGCAGCCGGGGGGACGAGCAGTACTTC. This codes for CASSRGDEQYF.

This clone was detected only a few times. V gene TRBV5-5 combines with J gene TRBJ2-1, with D possibly being TRBD1 or TRBD2 (5 bases each). The length of the CDR3 is 18 residues. The germline V and J ends were trimmed by 3 bases and 0 bases, with 19 bases remaining between them. The germline gives CDR1 SGHKS, CDR2 YYEKEE (reference sequence). The CDR3 nucleotides read TGTGCCAGCAGCTACTTCCGGGACGCCGAAAGCTCCTACAATGAGCAGTTCTTC. Protein product: CASSYFRDAESSYNEQFF.

The chain joins TRBV4-3 to TRBJ2-7; D is unclear. Trimming pared 0 bases from V and 2 bases from J, leaving 8 bases between. Germline CDR1 LGHNA, CDR2 YSLEER. The CDR3 extends over 14 amino acids. For the CDR3, the DNA is TGCGCCAGCAGCCAAGAATTTACGACCTACGAGCAGTACTTC. It encodes CASSQEFTTYEQYF.

The chain carries TRBV7-7 and TRBJ2-7; weak D call: TRBD2 (6 bases). Trimming took 1 base from V and 3 from J, leaving 13 bases between them. CDR3 size: 15 residues. The germline gives CDR1 SSHAT, CDR2 FNYEAQ (reference sequence). Here the CDR3 reads CASSLGPDYDYEQYF. The DNA for the CDR3 is TGTGCCAGCAGCTTAGGGCCGGACTATGACTACGAGCAGTACTTC.

The chain combines TRBV11-2 with TRBJ1-2, with unresolved D. The germline CDR1 and CDR2 sequences are SGHAT and FQNNGV. The V gene lost 1 base and the J gene lost 4 bases, with 16 bases spanning the gap. CDR3 length equals 16 residues. Here the CDR3 DNA reads TGTGCCAGCAGCTTAGGTTTCCGGACGAGTCCCTATGGCTACACCTTC. It translates to CASSLGFRTSPYGYTF.

The chain couples TRBV10-1 to TRBJ2-1; 9 bases map to TRBD2. Germline V gene sequence: CDR1 WNHNN, CDR2 SYGVQD (reference sequence). J was trimmed by 4 bases and V by 5 bases; bases with no gene match: 6. The CDR3 covers 15 residues. For the CDR3, the DNA is TGCGCCAGCAGTCTAGCGGGAACATGTTACAATGAGCAGTTCTTC. It encodes CASSLAGTCYNEQFF.

V and J are TRBV4-3 and TRBJ2-3; 10 bases agree with TRBD2. The length of the CDR3 is 19 residues. Trimming cost V 0 bases and J 1 base; bases outside gene matches: 10. Looked up from germline, CDR1 is LGHNA and CDR2 is YSLEER. The CDR3, as DNA: TGCGCCAGCAGCCAAGATATGAGCGGGAGGGCCTCCGGCACAGATACGCAGTATTTT. It specifies CASSQDMSGRASGTDTQYF.

The chain recombines TRBV30 with TRBJ2-6; D gene unclear. CDR1 and CDR2 (germline): GTSNPN, SVGIG (reference sequence). Trimming cost V 2 bases and J 3 bases, with 5 bases left between them. CDR3 length: 13 residues. The CDR3, as DNA: TGTGCCTGGAGTTGGGTTGGGGCCAACGTCCTGACTTTC. Amino acids: CAWSWVGANVLTF.

This clone is termed large. This rearrangement joins TRBV6-5 to TRBJ1-2, with 7 bases aligning to TRBD1. V dropped 0 bases and J dropped 6; count of bases not matched to a gene: 10. This CDR3 region has 16 residues. In germline, CDR1 is MNHEY, CDR2 SVGAGI. The CDR3 nucleotides are TGTGCCAGCAGTTACTCTCCGACAGGGACTCCTCATGGCTACACCTTC. It specifies CASSYSPTGTPHGYTF.

The chain links TRBV6-5 to TRBJ1-1; the D gene is possibly TRBD1 (5 bases). The CDR3 has 13 amino acids. V was trimmed by 0 bases and J by 7 bases, leaving 9 bases between them. The germline V gene encodes CDR1 MNHEY and CDR2 SVGAGI. The CDR3 sequence is CASSYSNTGEAFF. The CDR3, as DNA: TGTGCCAGCAGTTACTCGAACACAGGTGAAGCTTTCTTT.

This clone was seen a single time. The chain uses TRBV5-1 and TRBJ2-7, with D perhaps matching TRBD2 (6 bases). Germline CDR1 and CDR2: SGHRS and YFSETQ. The CDR3 loop spans 15 amino acids. Trimming shortened V by 2 bases and J by 3 bases, and 15 bases separated the two germline ends. CDR3 sequence: CASSFVGGNYYEQYF. CDR3 sequence (DNA): TGCGCCAGCAGCTTTGTCGGCGGGAATTACTACGAGCAGTACTTC.

V gene TRBV10-3 combines with J gene TRBJ1-2; D is unresolved. The ends were cut back, 3 bases at V and 8 bases at J, with 10 bases in the middle. CDR1 is ENHRY and CDR2 is SYGVKD in the germline V gene. This CDR3 contains 12 residues. CDR3 in DNA: TGTGCCATCAGTGATGTCCGGAGCGGCTACACCTTC. Its translation: CAISDVRSGYTF.

This clone showed up just once. The V and J genes are TRBV5-1 and TRBJ2-5, with 8 bases matching TRBD2. Germline CDR1 is SGHRS and CDR2 is YFSETQ. V lost 1 base, J lost 3 bases, and 5 bases stayed unmatched. The CDR3 length is 15 residues. For the CDR3, the DNA is TGCGCCAGCAGCTTGACAACAGCGGGAGAAGAGACCCAGTACTTC. As protein: CASSLTTAGEETQYF.

The rearrangement uses TRBV13 and TRBJ2-5; the D is unclear. The V and J ends lost 6 bases and 4 bases respectively, with 18 bases between them. The V gene's germline CDR1 is PRHDT and CDR2 FYEKMQ (reference sequence). This CDR3 spans 15 amino acids. CDR3 region: CASRRRTTGGETQYF. The CDR3 DNA reads as TGTGCCAGCAGGCGACGTACTACCGGCGGAGAGACCCAGTACTTC.

This rearrangement joins TRBV7-8 to TRBJ2-7, with D tentatively TRBD2 (6 bases). The CDR3 spans 17 residues. V was clipped by 7 bases and J by 5 bases, with 27 bases between them. Germline V lookup: CDR1 SGHVS, CDR2 FQNEAQ. As DNA, the CDR3 is TGTGCCAGCATCATACGGGGTACCGGGAGTTTCCGCGACGAGCAGTACTTC. It codes for CASIIRGTGSFRDEQYF.

This chain uses TRBV5-5 with TRBJ1-5; no clear D gene. There are 13 residues in the CDR3. Germline V gene sequence: CDR1 SGHKS, CDR2 YYEKEE (reference sequence). V lost 4 bases and J 0 bases, leaving 5 bases between the germline ends. For the CDR3, the DNA is TGTGCCAGCAGCCTACGTAGCAATCAGCCCCAGCATTTT. Protein product: CASSLRSNQPQHF.

The chain couples TRBV4-2 to TRBJ2-2, with 11 positions matching TRBD2. The V and J ends lost 0 bases and 9 bases, in that order; junction bases with no gene match: 3. CDR3 size: 15 residues. Germline V gene lookup returns CDR1 LGHNA and CDR2 YNFKEQ. The CDR3 DNA reads TGTGCCAGCAGCCAAGATTTAGCGGGAGGGAGGGAGCTGTTTTTT. Amino acids: CASSQDLAGGRELFF.

The gene calls are TRBV28 and TRBJ2-7; TRBD2 aligns across 12 bases. The J call may be incorrect, as the DNA end agrees better with TRBJ2-1. There are 15 residues in the CDR3. CDR1 is MDHEN and CDR2 is SYDVKM in the germline V gene. The CDR3 loop is CASGPGLAGSNEQFF. DNA of the CDR3: TGTGCCAGCGGGCCGGGACTAGCGGGTAGCAATGAGCAGTTCTTC.